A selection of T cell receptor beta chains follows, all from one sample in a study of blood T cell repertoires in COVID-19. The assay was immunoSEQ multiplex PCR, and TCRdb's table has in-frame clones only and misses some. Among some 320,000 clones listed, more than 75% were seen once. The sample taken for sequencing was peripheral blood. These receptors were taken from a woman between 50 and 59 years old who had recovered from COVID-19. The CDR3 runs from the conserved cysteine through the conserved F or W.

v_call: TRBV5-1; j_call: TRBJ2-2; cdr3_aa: CASSLRQGYTGELFF
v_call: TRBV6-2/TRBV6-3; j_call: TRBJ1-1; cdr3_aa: CASSWGAEAFF
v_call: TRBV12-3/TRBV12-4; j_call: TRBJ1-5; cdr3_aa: CASRPRRDQPQHF
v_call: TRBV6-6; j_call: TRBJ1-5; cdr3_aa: CASSRVGATAQHF
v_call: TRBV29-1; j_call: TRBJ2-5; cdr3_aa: CSVEGTGRPEEETQYF
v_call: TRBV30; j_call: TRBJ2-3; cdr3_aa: CAWSVGSGAGDTQYF
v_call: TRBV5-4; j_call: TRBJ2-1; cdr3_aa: CASSLPENNEQFF
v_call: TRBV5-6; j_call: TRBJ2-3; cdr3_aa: CASSQPGDTQYF
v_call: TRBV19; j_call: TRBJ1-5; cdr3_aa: CASSIETASNQPQHF
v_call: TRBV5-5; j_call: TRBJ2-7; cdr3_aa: CASSLTHGEQYF
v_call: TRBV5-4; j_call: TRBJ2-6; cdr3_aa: CASSSGSGGLSGANVLTF
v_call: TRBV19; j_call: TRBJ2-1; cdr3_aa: CASSPFGSDNEQFF
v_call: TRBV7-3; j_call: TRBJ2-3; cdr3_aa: CASSSIAGGTDTQYF
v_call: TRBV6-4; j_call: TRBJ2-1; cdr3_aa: CASRGAGEQFF
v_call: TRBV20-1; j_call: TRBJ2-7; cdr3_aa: CSASSGTSGSYEQYF
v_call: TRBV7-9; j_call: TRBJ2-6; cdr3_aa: CASSLVLAGRAFGANVLTF
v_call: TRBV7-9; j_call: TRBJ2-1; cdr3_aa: CASSPRTSGANEQFF
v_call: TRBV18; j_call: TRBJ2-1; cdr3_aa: CASSPPIAGDNEQFF
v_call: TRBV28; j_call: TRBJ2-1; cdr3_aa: CASRLAGGYEQFF
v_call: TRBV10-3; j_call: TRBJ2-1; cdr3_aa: CAISDGANNEQFF
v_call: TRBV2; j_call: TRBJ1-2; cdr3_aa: CASRGGGSYGYTF
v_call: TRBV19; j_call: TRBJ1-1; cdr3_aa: CASSHWGPRNTEAFF
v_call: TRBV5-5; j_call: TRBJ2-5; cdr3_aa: CASSLSGVYQETQYF
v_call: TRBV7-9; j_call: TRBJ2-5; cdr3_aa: CASSLATQPWRETQYF
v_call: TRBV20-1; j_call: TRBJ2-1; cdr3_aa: CSAFSQGEQFF
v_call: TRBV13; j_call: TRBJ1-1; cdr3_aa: CASSFRAGVNTEAFF
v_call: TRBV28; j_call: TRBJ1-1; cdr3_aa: CASSSPGLANTEAFF
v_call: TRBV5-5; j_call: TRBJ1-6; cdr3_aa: CASSLDGADSPLHF
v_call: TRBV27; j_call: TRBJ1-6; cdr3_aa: CASSLSITGGSYNSPLHF
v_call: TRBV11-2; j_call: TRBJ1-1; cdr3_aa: CASSVGRNTEAFF
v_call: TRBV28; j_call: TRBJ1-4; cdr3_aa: CASSRYLQGAGEKLFF
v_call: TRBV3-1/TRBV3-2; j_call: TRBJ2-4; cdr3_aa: CASSQAGTLAKNIQYF
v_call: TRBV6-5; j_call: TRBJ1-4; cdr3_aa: CASSSGDATNEKLFF
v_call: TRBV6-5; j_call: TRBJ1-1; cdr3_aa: CASRLTLNTEAFF
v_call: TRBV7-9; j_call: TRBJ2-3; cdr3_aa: CASSFEYGDTQYF
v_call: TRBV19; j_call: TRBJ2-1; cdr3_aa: CASSISPSGAYNEQFF
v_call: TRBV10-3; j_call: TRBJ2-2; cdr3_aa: CAISERPSDTNTGELFF
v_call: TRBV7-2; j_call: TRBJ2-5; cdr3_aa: CASSLGVAEETQYF
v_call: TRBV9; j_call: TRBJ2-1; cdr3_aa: CASSVAGETRNEQFF
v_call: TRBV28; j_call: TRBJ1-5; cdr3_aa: CASSPPRGINQPQHF
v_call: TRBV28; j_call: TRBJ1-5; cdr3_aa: CASSEQGWYNQPQHF
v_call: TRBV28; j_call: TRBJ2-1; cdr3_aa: CASSLAGGLENEQFF
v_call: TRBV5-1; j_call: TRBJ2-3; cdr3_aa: CASSLQPASGTDTQYF
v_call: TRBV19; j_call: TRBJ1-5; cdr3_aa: CASSAGTGVSRTQHF
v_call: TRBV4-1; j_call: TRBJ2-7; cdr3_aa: CASSQKGLSSYEQYF
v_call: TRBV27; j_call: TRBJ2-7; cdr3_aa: CASSPGTGPYEQYF
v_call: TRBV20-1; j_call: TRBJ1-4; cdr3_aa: CSASPGTGDEKLFF